This TCR beta chain was sequenced in a study of T cell repertoires in cytomegalovirus infection. Study-level background: Based on public TCR beta signatures, there were indications of CMV infection and of a matching HLA type. Study-wide results and caveats: Carriers of CMV and the relevant HLA type were discriminated by public TCR beta frequency. Dominating the ex vivo response were HLA-C-restricted CMV-specific TCR beta clonotypes.

Trimming pared 0 bases from V and 2 bases from J, leaving 9 bases between. Germline CDR1 is SGHKS and CDR2 is YYEKEE (reference sequence). This CDR3 is built from 14 residues. A word on this clonotype: Its antigen is not identified.

TCRdb processed the reads anew with MiXCR; each CDR3 protein has one entry. Of about 400,000 distinct CDR3 sequences in the sample, around a sixth are singletons; the top ten hold around 9.3%. The rearrangement uses TRBV5-5 and TRBJ2-7, with D possibly being TRBD2 (5 bases). This TCR was sampled from a human donor in good health (CMV status not recorded). Some clones in this sample may be carry-over from other donors' samples. The sequenced sample was PBMCs. The CDR3 DNA reads TGTGCCAGCAGCTTGGATCCAGCGGCCTACGAGCAGTACTTC. This codes for CASSLDPAAYEQYF.